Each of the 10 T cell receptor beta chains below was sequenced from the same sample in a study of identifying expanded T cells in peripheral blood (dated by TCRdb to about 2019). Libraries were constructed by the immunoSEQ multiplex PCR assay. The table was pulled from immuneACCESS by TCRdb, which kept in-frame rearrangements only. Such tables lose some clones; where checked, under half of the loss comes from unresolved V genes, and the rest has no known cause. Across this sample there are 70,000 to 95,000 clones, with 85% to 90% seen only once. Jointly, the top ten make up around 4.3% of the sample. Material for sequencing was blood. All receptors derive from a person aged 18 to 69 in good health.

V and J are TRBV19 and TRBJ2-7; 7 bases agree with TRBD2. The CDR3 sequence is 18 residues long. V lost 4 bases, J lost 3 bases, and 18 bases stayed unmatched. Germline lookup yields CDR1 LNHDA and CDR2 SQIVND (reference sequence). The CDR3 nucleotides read TGTGCCAGTAGTACAATAGGACATCCTAGCGGCCGTGGCTACGAGCAGTACTTC. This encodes CASSTIGHPSGRGYEQYF. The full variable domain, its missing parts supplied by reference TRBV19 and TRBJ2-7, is DGGITQSPKYLFRKEGQNVTLSCEQNLNHDAMYWYRQDPGQGLRLIYYSQIVNDFQKGDIAEGYSVSREKKESFPLTVTSAQKNPTAFYLCASSTIGHPSGRGYEQYFGPGTRLTVT.

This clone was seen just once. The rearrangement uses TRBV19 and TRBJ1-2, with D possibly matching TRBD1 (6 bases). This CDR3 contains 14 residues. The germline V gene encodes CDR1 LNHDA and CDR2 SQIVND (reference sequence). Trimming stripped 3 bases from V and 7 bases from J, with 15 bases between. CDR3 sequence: CASSMGRGIGGYTF. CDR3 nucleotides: TGTGCCAGTAGTATGGGCAGGGGTATCGGTGGCTACACCTTC.

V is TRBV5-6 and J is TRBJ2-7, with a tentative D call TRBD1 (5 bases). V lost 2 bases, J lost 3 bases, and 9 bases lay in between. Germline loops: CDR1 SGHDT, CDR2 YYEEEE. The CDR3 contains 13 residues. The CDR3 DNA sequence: TGTGCCAGCAGCTTTCAGGGAATCTACGAGCAGTACTTC. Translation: CASSFQGIYEQYF.

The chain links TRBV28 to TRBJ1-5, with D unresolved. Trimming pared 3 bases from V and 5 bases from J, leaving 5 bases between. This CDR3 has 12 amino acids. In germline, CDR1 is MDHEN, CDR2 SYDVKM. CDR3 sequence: CASSLEYQPQHF. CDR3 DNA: TGTGCCAGCAGTTTGGAGTATCAGCCCCAGCATTTT.

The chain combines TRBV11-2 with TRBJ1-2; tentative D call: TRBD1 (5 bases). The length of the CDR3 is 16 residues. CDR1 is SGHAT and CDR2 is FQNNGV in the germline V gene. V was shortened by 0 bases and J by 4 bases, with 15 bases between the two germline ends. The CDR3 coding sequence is TGTGCCAGCAGCTTAGATACGAGGAGGGGATCCTATGGCTACACCTTC. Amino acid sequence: CASSLDTRRGSYGYTF.

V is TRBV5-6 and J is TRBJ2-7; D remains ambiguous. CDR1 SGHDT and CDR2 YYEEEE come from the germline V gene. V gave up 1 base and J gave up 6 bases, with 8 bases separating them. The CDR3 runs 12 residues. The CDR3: CASSLFRFEQYF. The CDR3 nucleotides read TGTGCCAGCAGCTTGTTTCGTTTCGAGCAGTACTTC.

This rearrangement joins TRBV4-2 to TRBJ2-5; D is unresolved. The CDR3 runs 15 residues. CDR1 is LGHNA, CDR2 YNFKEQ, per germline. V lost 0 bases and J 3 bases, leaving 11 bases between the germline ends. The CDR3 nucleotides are TGTGCCAGCAGCCAAGATCCGGGCAGAGAAGAGACCCAGTACTTC. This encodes CASSQDPGREETQYF.

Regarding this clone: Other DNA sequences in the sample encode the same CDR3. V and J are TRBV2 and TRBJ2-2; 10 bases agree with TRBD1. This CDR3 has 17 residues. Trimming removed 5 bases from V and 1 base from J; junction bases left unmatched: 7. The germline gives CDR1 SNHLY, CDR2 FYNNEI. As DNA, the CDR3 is TGTGCCAGCAGTTCCGGGACAGGGGCCCGGAACACCGGGGAGCTGTTTTTT. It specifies CASSSGTGARNTGELFF. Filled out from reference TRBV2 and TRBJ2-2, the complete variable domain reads EPEVTQTPSHQVTQMGQEVILRCVPISNHLYFYWYRQILGQKVEFLVSFYNNEISEKSEIFDDQFSVERPDGSNFTLKIRSTKLEDSAMYFCASSSGTGARNTGELFFGEGSRLTVL.

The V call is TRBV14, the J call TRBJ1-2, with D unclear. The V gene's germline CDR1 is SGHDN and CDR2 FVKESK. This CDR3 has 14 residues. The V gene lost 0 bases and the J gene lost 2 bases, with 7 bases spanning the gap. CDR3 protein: CASSQDRVNYGYTF. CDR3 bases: TGTGCCAGCAGCCAAGATCGAGTCAACTATGGCTACACCTTC. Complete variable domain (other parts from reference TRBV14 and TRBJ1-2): EAGVTQFPSHSVIEKGQTVTLRCDPISGHDNLYWYRRVMGKEIKFLLHFVKESKQDESGMPNNRFLAERTGGTYSTLKVQPAELEDSGVYFCASSQDRVNYGYTFGSGTRLTVV.

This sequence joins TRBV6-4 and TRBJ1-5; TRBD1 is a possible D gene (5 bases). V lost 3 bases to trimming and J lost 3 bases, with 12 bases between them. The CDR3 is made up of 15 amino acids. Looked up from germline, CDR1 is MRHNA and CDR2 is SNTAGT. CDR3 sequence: CASSETGGANQPQHF. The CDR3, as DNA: TGTGCCAGCAGTGAGACGGGAGGGGCCAATCAGCCCCAGCATTTT.